This TCR beta chain was obtained from a study of blood T cell repertoires in COVID-19. Libraries were prepared by immunoSEQ multiplex PCR; TCRdb keeps only in-frame clonotypes and omits some of them. This table has around 160,000 clones, about 86% appearing once. The V gene's germline CDR1 is SGHAT and CDR2 FQNNGV. The CDR3 sequence is 17 residues long. V lost 5 bases, J lost 0 bases, and 20 bases lay in between. Specimen: peripheral blood. V gene TRBV11-2 combines with J gene TRBJ2-7; TRBD1 might be the D (5 bases). This clonotype originated in a woman of 80 years or more with acute or convalescent COVID-19. CDR3 DNA: TGTGCCAGCAGCCTCCTTCAGGGCGGCAGGAGCTCCTACGAGCAGTACTTC. Its protein is CASSLLQGGRSSYEQYF. Drawing the rest from reference TRBV11-2 and TRBJ2-7, the complete variable domain is EAGVAQSPRYKIIEKRQSVAFWCNPISGHATLYWYQQILGQGPKLLIQFQNNGVVDDSQLPKDRFSAERLKGVDSTLKIQPAKLEDSAVYLCASSLLQGGRSSYEQYFGPGTRLTVT.